This is a list of T cell receptor beta chains from one sample in a study of OX40 agonist ivuxolimab in advanced cancers. Using immunoSEQ multiplex PCR, the repertoire was profiled, and TCRdb retains in-frame clones only, with some absent. The sample contains about 62,000 clones, approximately 80% of which appear only once. The source was CD4+ or CD8+ T cells sorted from blood, collected in a trial of the OX40 agonist ivuxolimab. These receptors were taken from an adult with an advanced solid tumor such as melanoma, head and neck, liver or kidney cancer. Both conserved end residues are part of each CDR3. The order of the fields is V gene, clone size, D gene, J gene, CDR3 DNA, CDR3 protein. A D gene is named only where the DNA matches it firmly. Only some rows state a clone size, as once, few, many or a class for expanded clones.

TRBV7-3	few	.	TRBJ2-1	TGTGCCAGCAGCTTCGCCAGGAGCTATGAGCAGTTCTTC	CASSFARSYEQFF
TRBV11-1	.	TRBD2	TRBJ2-5	TGTGCCAGCAGCTTAGACCACCGGGGGGGCCAGTACTTC	CASSLDHRGGQYF
TRBV5-1	.	TRBD2	TRBJ2-1	TGCGCCAGCAGCTGGGTAGCGGGAGGTGGCAATGAGCAGTTCTTC	CASSWVAGGGNEQFF
TRBV28	.	TRBD2	TRBJ2-3	TGTGCCAGCACCCCCCCGACTAGCGGCAGCACAGATACGCAGTATTTT	CASTPPTSGSTDTQYF
TRBV7-9	few	TRBD1	TRBJ1-6	TGTGCCAGCAGCTTCGAGACAGGGAGAAATTCACCCCTCCACTTT	CASSFETGRNSPLHF
TRBV6-6	.	.	TRBJ1-2	TGTGCCAGCAGTTCTCCCGACCAGTATGGCTACACCTTC	CASSSPDQYGYTF
TRBV29-1	.	.	TRBJ2-5	TGCAGCGTCGCCTCTCACCTAAGGCCGGGAGAGACCCAGTACTTC	CSVASHLRPGETQYF
TRBV6-6	.	.	TRBJ2-6	TGTGCCAGCAGTTACTTGCAGGGACAGGCCAACGTCCTGACTTTC	CASSYLQGQANVLTF
TRBV6-5	.	.	TRBJ1-5	TGTGCCAGCAGTCAGTCAAGAGGGGAGCCCCAGCATTTT	CASSQSRGEPQHF
TRBV5-8	few	.	TRBJ2-6	TGTGCCAGCAGCTTAGACGGCTCTGGGGCCAACGTCCTGACTTTC	CASSLDGSGANVLTF
TRBV19	few	.	TRBJ2-1	TGTGCCAGTAGTATTGAAGCGGTTCTCTACAATGAGCAGTTCTTC	CASSIEAVLYNEQFF
TRBV27	.	.	TRBJ2-3	TGTGCCAGCAGTTTGGGCCACCGAGATACGCAGTATTTT	CASSLGHRDTQYF
TRBV5-1	.	TRBD1	TRBJ1-1	TGCGCCAGCAGCTTGGGAGCCCAGGGACAGCTGAACACTGAAGCTTTCTTT	CASSLGAQGQLNTEAFF
TRBV5-5	once	TRBD1	TRBJ1-4	TGTGCCAGCAGCTTGGGGGACAGGATAGCTAATGAAAAACTGTTTTTT	CASSLGDRIANEKLFF
TRBV29-1	.	.	TRBJ2-7	TGCAGCGTCTGTCTCCGGGACTCCCCCTACGAGCAGTACTTC	CSVCLRDSPYEQYF
TRBV5-6	.	TRBD1	TRBJ1-4	TGTGCCAGCAGCTTCGCCGGGACAGGGGAAGAAAAACTGTTTTTT	CASSFAGTGEEKLFF
TRBV11-1	.	.	TRBJ2-5	TGTGCCAGCAGCTTAGCGGGTGTATCCCAAGAGACCCAGTACTTC	CASSLAGVSQETQYF
TRBV28	.	TRBD1	TRBJ1-6	TGTGCCAGCAGCATAACAGGGGGGGAGAATTCACCCCTCCACTTT	CASSITGGENSPLHF
TRBV6-5	.	.	TRBJ1-1	TGTGCCAGCACCCAGGGAACTGAAGCTTTCTTT	CASTQGTEAFF
TRBV7-2	.	.	TRBJ1-1	TGTGCCAGCAGCTTACCGACAGGTCTTGGGAGGGCTTTCTTT	CASSLPTGLGRAFF
TRBV15	.	.	TRBJ1-4	TGTGCCACCAGCAGAGATCTGGCAGGGAATATCCTGAATGAAAAACTGTTTTTT	CATSRDLAGNILNEKLFF
TRBV7-8	.	.	TRBJ1-1	TGTGCCAGCAGCTCAGAAGTTTGGACTGAAGCTTTCTTT	CASSSEVWTEAFF
TRBV5-5	.	TRBD1	TRBJ1-2	TGTGCCAGCAGCTCGACAGGGCTCCAGGATGGCTACACCTTC	CASSSTGLQDGYTF
TRBV6-1	once	.	TRBJ1-1	TGTGCCAGCAGTGAAGCTTTGGTCCGTTCTTTGAACACTGAAGCTTTCTTT	CASSEALVRSLNTEAFF
TRBV4-1	.	TRBD1	TRBJ2-1	TGCGCCAGCAGCCACCCGGACAGGGGAGCCTACAATGAGCAGTTCTTC	CASSHPDRGAYNEQFF
TRBV28	.	.	TRBJ1-5	TGTGCCAGCAGCCTAGGACAGTCACTAAATCAGCCCCAGCATTTT	CASSLGQSLNQPQHF
TRBV2	.	.	TRBJ2-3	TGTGCCAGCAGTGTGAGGGAGGTGGGAGATACGCAGTATTTT	CASSVREVGDTQYF
TRBV4-3	.	.	TRBJ2-1	TGCGCCAGCAGCCAAGATGAAGCTCCTCCTTACAATGAGCAGTTCTTC	CASSQDEAPPYNEQFF
TRBV27	.	TRBD1	TRBJ2-2	TGTGCCAGCAGTTTGGCCGGGACAGCCACCGGGGAGCTGTTTTTT	CASSLAGTATGELFF
TRBV7-3	.	.	TRBJ2-3	TGTGCCAGCAGCTTCTTAGCGAGAGGGGAAGATACGCAGTATTTT	CASSFLARGEDTQYF
TRBV10-3	.	.	TRBJ2-2	TGTGCCATCCTGGGGGCTAGCGGCAGTAATGATGTCTGGGAGCTGTTTTTT	CAILGASGSNDVWELFF
TRBV4-3	.	.	TRBJ2-1	TGCGCCAGCAGCCGATACAGGGACAATGAGCAGTTCTTC	CASSRYRDNEQFF
TRBV10-3	.	.	TRBJ1-2	TGTGCCATCACTACCGGGACGGAGCATTTTAATGGCTACACCTTC	CAITTGTEHFNGYTF